The entry below gives a single T cell receptor (beta chain) sequence along with its context. Its cognate antigen is unknown. This sample was included in a study of cytomegalovirus exposure and HLA in healthy donors. Germline V CDR1 and CDR2: LNHDA, SQIVND (reference sequence). V was trimmed by 5 bases and J by 0 bases, leaving 10 bases between them. The CDR3 is 15 amino acids. General study results and limits: The authors considered a cluster of highly shared sequence variants likely to be a sequencing artifact. An apparent linkage of common viral pathogens to several of the most significant clusters emerged in a later analysis. Association of a missense DCLRE1C variant with TCR beta V- and J-gene trimming was reported in a later analysis.

PCR was performed using 60 Vbeta and 13 Jbeta primers. Repertoires were generated with immunoSEQ multiplex PCR, while TCRdb's copy carries only in-frame clones and drops some. Here the sample spans approximately 170,000 clones, approximately 84% being singletons. This chain links TRBV19 with TRBJ1-4; no definite D call. This TCR came from a man in his fifties or sixties in good health and CMV-seropositive. The sample consisted of PBMCs. The CDR3 here is CASSLDGATNEKLFF. CDR3 coding DNA: TGTGCCAGTAGTCTGGACGGGGCAACTAATGAAAAACTGTTTTTT.